A selection of T cell receptor beta chains follows, all from one sample in a study of technical replicates of blood from a few donors. The table came from immunoSEQ multiplex PCR; TCRdb's copy has only in-frame clones and leaves some out. The table has 80,000 or so clones, more than 80% seen once; the top ten hold roughly 4%. Sequencing was done on a sample of PBMCs. These receptors originate from a human donor in good health. Some clones in this sample may be carry-over from other donors' samples. CDR3s include the opening cysteine and the closing phenylalanine or tryptophan. Each record gives: D gene, J gene, clone size, V gene, CDR3 protein, CDR3 DNA. A D gene is named only where the DNA matches it firmly. Some rows mark clone size as missing; the rest say once, few, many or name a class of expanded clone.

D gene: NA; J gene: TRBJ2-5; clone size: once; V gene: TRBV19; CDR3 protein: CASSSPVQGPETQYF; CDR3 DNA: TGTGCCAGTAGTTCCCCGGTTCAGGGCCCGGAGACCCAGTACTTC
D gene: TRBD1; J gene: TRBJ1-4; clone size: NA; V gene: TRBV6-5; CDR3 protein: CASSRGTGAEKLFF; CDR3 DNA: TGTGCCAGCAGTAGAGGGACAGGGGCTGAAAAACTGTTTTTT
D gene: NA; J gene: TRBJ1-2; clone size: few; V gene: TRBV7-9; CDR3 protein: CASSSPGVYGYTF; CDR3 DNA: TGTGCCAGCAGCTCTCCAGGGGTTTACGGCTACACCTTC
D gene: TRBD2; J gene: TRBJ2-7; clone size: NA; V gene: TRBV9; CDR3 protein: CASSGGGLALDEQYF; CDR3 DNA: TGTGCCAGCAGCGGGGGGGGACTAGCGTTGGACGAGCAGTACTTC
D gene: TRBD1; J gene: TRBJ2-7; clone size: few; V gene: TRBV4-1; CDR3 protein: CASSQGTGSSSYEQYF; CDR3 DNA: TGCGCCAGCAGCCAAGGGACAGGGAGTAGCTCCTACGAGCAGTACTTC
D gene: NA; J gene: TRBJ2-2; clone size: once; V gene: TRBV13; CDR3 protein: CASSFITGELFF; CDR3 DNA: TGTGCCAGCAGCTTCATCACCGGGGAGCTGTTTTTT
D gene: TRBD1; J gene: TRBJ1-3; clone size: NA; V gene: TRBV16; CDR3 protein: CAIRDRGIGNTIYF; CDR3 DNA: TGTGCCATACGGGACAGGGGAATTGGAAACACCATATATTTT
D gene: NA; J gene: TRBJ2-1; clone size: once; V gene: TRBV30; CDR3 protein: CAWSGGRLQFF; CDR3 DNA: TGTGCCTGGAGTGGGGGCAGGTTGCAGTTCTTC
D gene: NA; J gene: TRBJ1-5; clone size: NA; V gene: TRBV30; CDR3 protein: CAWSVLGRAGGGPQHF; CDR3 DNA: TGTGCCTGGAGTGTACTCGGCCGCGCGGGAGGGGGGCCCCAGCATTTT
D gene: NA; J gene: TRBJ1-2; clone size: once; V gene: TRBV5-1; CDR3 protein: CASSLYPTEDNYGYTF; CDR3 DNA: TGCGCCAGCAGCTTATACCCGACAGAAGATAACTATGGCTACACCTTC
D gene: NA; J gene: TRBJ1-2; clone size: once; V gene: TRBV9; CDR3 protein: CASSVLGHLNYGYTF; CDR3 DNA: TGTGCCAGCAGCGTATTGGGACACCTTAACTATGGCTACACCTTC
D gene: NA; J gene: TRBJ2-7; clone size: NA; V gene: TRBV6-1; CDR3 protein: CASSEGPETTVEQYF; CDR3 DNA: TGTGCCAGCAGTGAGGGCCCAGAGACAACTGTCGAGCAGTACTTC
D gene: NA; J gene: TRBJ2-3; clone size: once; V gene: TRBV7-2; CDR3 protein: CASSLAMDTQYF; CDR3 DNA: TGTGCCAGCAGCTTAGCCATGGATACGCAGTATTTT
D gene: TRBD1; J gene: TRBJ1-2; clone size: once; V gene: TRBV29-1; CDR3 protein: CSVEAVQGALGGYTF; CDR3 DNA: TGCAGCGTTGAAGCCGTACAGGGGGCTCTGGGAGGCTACACCTTC
D gene: TRBD2; J gene: TRBJ2-3; clone size: NA; V gene: TRBV23-1; CDR3 protein: CASSQRLAGEGGTDTQYF; CDR3 DNA: TGCGCCAGCAGTCAAAGACTAGCGGGAGAGGGAGGCACAGATACGCAGTATTTT
D gene: TRBD1; J gene: TRBJ2-7; clone size: NA; V gene: TRBV7-9; CDR3 protein: CASSPGQDLLRDYF; CDR3 DNA: TGTGCCAGCAGCCCAGGACAGGACTTGTTAAGGGACTACTTC
D gene: TRBD2; J gene: TRBJ2-3; clone size: NA; V gene: TRBV9; CDR3 protein: CASSQAGFLSDTQYF; CDR3 DNA: TGTGCCAGCAGCCAAGCGGGATTTCTTTCAGATACGCAGTATTTT
D gene: TRBD1; J gene: TRBJ2-7; clone size: NA; V gene: TRBV7-9; CDR3 protein: CASSRGQGTYEQYF; CDR3 DNA: TGTGCCAGCAGCCGTGGACAGGGAACCTACGAGCAGTACTTC
D gene: NA; J gene: TRBJ1-1; clone size: NA; V gene: TRBV27; CDR3 protein: CASSLISGNTEAFF; CDR3 DNA: TGTGCCAGCAGTTTAATCTCAGGGAACACTGAAGCTTTCTTT
D gene: TRBD2; J gene: TRBJ2-1; clone size: NA; V gene: TRBV5-1; CDR3 protein: CASSLRQRGGYNEQFF; CDR3 DNA: TGCGCCAGCAGCTTGCGTCAGCGGGGGGGGTACAATGAGCAGTTCTTC
D gene: NA; J gene: TRBJ1-4; clone size: NA; V gene: TRBV4-1; CDR3 protein: CASSPGGLLKSKLFF; CDR3 DNA: TGCGCCAGCAGCCCGGGGGGGCTCCTAAAGTCAAAACTGTTTTTT
D gene: TRBD2; J gene: TRBJ2-1; clone size: NA; V gene: TRBV27; CDR3 protein: CASSASSGTSVNEQFF; CDR3 DNA: TGTGCCAGCAGTGCCTCCTCCGGGACTAGCGTCAATGAGCAGTTCTTC
D gene: NA; J gene: TRBJ1-4; clone size: NA; V gene: TRBV19; CDR3 protein: CASSMWNRSGEKLFF; CDR3 DNA: TGTGCCAGTAGTATGTGGAACAGGAGTGGGGAAAAACTGTTTTTT
D gene: NA; J gene: TRBJ2-7; clone size: NA; V gene: TRBV4-1; CDR3 protein: CASSRGGWDEQYF; CDR3 DNA: TGCGCCAGCAGCCGCGGAGGGTGGGACGAGCAGTACTTC
D gene: TRBD1; J gene: TRBJ2-1; clone size: NA; V gene: TRBV4-2; CDR3 protein: CASSHVVGDSSNEQFF; CDR3 DNA: TGTGCCAGCAGCCACGTCGTCGGGGACAGCTCCAATGAGCAGTTCTTC
D gene: NA; J gene: TRBJ2-7; clone size: NA; V gene: TRBV25-1; CDR3 protein: CASSSNRDSYEQYF; CDR3 DNA: TGTGCCAGCAGCTCAAACAGGGATTCCTACGAGCAGTACTTC
D gene: NA; J gene: TRBJ1-1; clone size: NA; V gene: TRBV14; CDR3 protein: CASSHLGVLEAFF; CDR3 DNA: TGTGCCAGCAGCCATTTAGGGGTTTTGGAAGCTTTCTTT
D gene: NA; J gene: TRBJ2-1; clone size: NA; V gene: TRBV7-3; CDR3 protein: CASTPGTGMSNEQFF; CDR3 DNA: TGTGCCAGCACCCCTGGTACAGGGATGTCCAATGAGCAGTTCTTC
D gene: NA; J gene: TRBJ2-5; clone size: NA; V gene: TRBV6-5; CDR3 protein: CASSWSVQETQYF; CDR3 DNA: TGTGCCAGCAGTTGGTCAGTTCAAGAGACCCAGTACTTC
D gene: NA; J gene: TRBJ2-3; clone size: once; V gene: TRBV6-5; CDR3 protein: CASSYRGRDTQYF; CDR3 DNA: TGTGCCAGCAGTTACAGGGGTCGGGATACGCAGTATTTT
D gene: NA; J gene: TRBJ2-3; clone size: NA; V gene: TRBV27; CDR3 protein: CASSSGGWADTQYF; CDR3 DNA: TGTGCCAGCAGTTCGGGGGGCTGGGCAGATACGCAGTATTTT
D gene: NA; J gene: TRBJ1-1; clone size: many; V gene: TRBV7-9; CDR3 protein: CASSFVGEAFF; CDR3 DNA: TGTGCCAGCAGCTTCGTTGGCGAAGCTTTCTTT
D gene: NA; J gene: TRBJ2-2; clone size: NA; V gene: TRBV7-2; CDR3 protein: CASSPRGGPNTGELFF; CDR3 DNA: TGTGCCAGCAGCCCCAGAGGAGGCCCGAACACCGGGGAGCTGTTTTTT
D gene: NA; J gene: TRBJ2-7; clone size: NA; V gene: TRBV13; CDR3 protein: CASSSLRTSISYEQYF; CDR3 DNA: TGTGCCAGCAGCTCCCTCAGGACATCGATCTCCTACGAGCAGTACTTC
D gene: TRBD2; J gene: TRBJ2-3; clone size: NA; V gene: TRBV6-4; CDR3 protein: CASSYREGDTQYF; CDR3 DNA: TGTGCCAGCAGTTACCGGGAGGGCGATACGCAGTATTTT
D gene: NA; J gene: TRBJ2-2; clone size: NA; V gene: TRBV14; CDR3 protein: CASSSRTRDTGELFF; CDR3 DNA: TGTGCCAGCAGCTCTAGAACCCGGGACACCGGGGAGCTGTTTTTT
D gene: NA; J gene: TRBJ2-7; clone size: once; V gene: TRBV5-1; CDR3 protein: CASSLASGVHEQYF; CDR3 DNA: TGCGCCAGCAGCTTAGCGTCGGGAGTCCACGAGCAGTACTTC
D gene: TRBD1; J gene: TRBJ1-3; clone size: NA; V gene: TRBV5-5; CDR3 protein: CASSLTGQGVSGNTIYF; CDR3 DNA: TGTGCCAGCAGCTTAACGGGACAGGGGGTGTCTGGAAACACCATATATTTT
D gene: TRBD2; J gene: TRBJ2-1; clone size: NA; V gene: TRBV10-3; CDR3 protein: CAISTSESSYNEQFF; CDR3 DNA: TGTGCCATCAGCACTAGCGAGAGCTCCTACAATGAGCAGTTCTTC
D gene: NA; J gene: TRBJ2-5; clone size: NA; V gene: TRBV29-1; CDR3 protein: CSVDPGGETQYF; CDR3 DNA: TGCAGCGTAGATCCGGGCGGGGAGACCCAGTACTTC
D gene: NA; J gene: TRBJ2-3; clone size: few; V gene: TRBV20-1; CDR3 protein: CSASSTDTQYF; CDR3 DNA: TGCAGTGCTTCCTCCACAGATACGCAGTATTTT
D gene: TRBD2; J gene: TRBJ2-5; clone size: NA; V gene: TRBV5-1; CDR3 protein: CASSPKGTSGTQETQYF; CDR3 DNA: TGCGCCAGCAGCCCTAAAGGGACTAGCGGGACCCAAGAGACCCAGTACTTC
D gene: NA; J gene: TRBJ1-3; clone size: NA; V gene: TRBV4-1; CDR3 protein: CASSHPGGGSGNTIYF; CDR3 DNA: TGCGCCAGCAGCCACCCGGGGGGGGGCAGTGGAAACACCATATATTTT
D gene: TRBD2; J gene: TRBJ2-5; clone size: NA; V gene: TRBV2; CDR3 protein: CASLIGGAVETQYF; CDR3 DNA: TGTGCCAGCTTAATCGGGGGGGCTGTGGAGACCCAGTACTTC
D gene: TRBD2; J gene: TRBJ2-7; clone size: few; V gene: TRBV10-3; CDR3 protein: CAISDGTSGSYEQYF; CDR3 DNA: TGTGCCATCAGTGATGGGACTAGCGGGAGCTACGAGCAGTACTTC
D gene: TRBD1; J gene: TRBJ1-1; clone size: NA; V gene: TRBV29-1; CDR3 protein: CSADRGKSEAFF; CDR3 DNA: TGCAGCGCTGACAGGGGGAAGTCTGAAGCTTTCTTT
D gene: NA; J gene: TRBJ1-1; clone size: NA; V gene: TRBV20-1; CDR3 protein: CSARTAEVAFF; CDR3 DNA: TGCAGTGCTAGGACCGCGGAAGTAGCTTTCTTT
D gene: NA; J gene: TRBJ2-7; clone size: NA; V gene: TRBV7-2; CDR3 protein: CASSLAEAYEQYF; CDR3 DNA: TGTGCCAGCAGCTTAGCTGAGGCCTACGAGCAGTACTTC
D gene: NA; J gene: TRBJ1-2; clone size: once; V gene: TRBV5-6; CDR3 protein: CASSLAGGFGNYGYTF; CDR3 DNA: TGTGCCAGCAGCTTGGCGGGCGGGTTCGGAAACTATGGCTACACCTTC
D gene: NA; J gene: TRBJ2-7; clone size: once; V gene: TRBV5-6; CDR3 protein: CASSIFYEQYF; CDR3 DNA: TGTGCCAGCAGCATCTTCTACGAGCAGTACTTC
D gene: NA; J gene: TRBJ2-3; clone size: NA; V gene: TRBV7-2; CDR3 protein: CASSLAGYSTDTQYF; CDR3 DNA: TGTGCCAGCAGTCTCGCGGGGTATAGCACAGATACGCAGTATTTT
D gene: TRBD2; J gene: TRBJ2-7; clone size: NA; V gene: TRBV7-8; CDR3 protein: CASSLSRTSGGEQYF; CDR3 DNA: TGTGCCAGCAGCTTATCCAGGACTAGCGGGGGCGAGCAGTACTTC
D gene: NA; J gene: TRBJ1-1; clone size: NA; V gene: TRBV5-1; CDR3 protein: CASSAKSNTEAFF; CDR3 DNA: TGCGCCAGCAGCGCTAAGTCGAACACTGAAGCTTTCTTT
D gene: TRBD1; J gene: TRBJ1-1; clone size: NA; V gene: TRBV7-8; CDR3 protein: CASSPQRTGNTEAFF; CDR3 DNA: TGTGCCAGCAGCCCGCAGCGGACAGGGAACACTGAAGCTTTCTTT
D gene: NA; J gene: TRBJ1-3; clone size: NA; V gene: TRBV12-5; CDR3 protein: CASGLVGVSWSGNTIYF; CDR3 DNA: TGTGCTAGTGGTTTGGTCGGGGTAAGCTGGTCTGGAAACACCATATATTTT
D gene: TRBD2; J gene: TRBJ2-1; clone size: NA; V gene: TRBV19; CDR3 protein: CARPTSGFLMEAYNEQFF; CDR3 DNA: TGTGCCAGGCCGACTAGCGGGTTTCTTATGGAGGCCTACAATGAGCAGTTCTTC
D gene: TRBD1; J gene: TRBJ2-7; clone size: few; V gene: TRBV6-6; CDR3 protein: CASSRPGQGSVEQYF; CDR3 DNA: TGTGCCAGCAGTCGACCGGGACAGGGTTCGGTCGAGCAGTACTTC
D gene: TRBD2; J gene: TRBJ2-1; clone size: few; V gene: TRBV29-1; CDR3 protein: CSVGPGGPKDEQFF; CDR3 DNA: TGCAGCGTTGGGCCGGGGGGGCCTAAGGATGAGCAGTTCTTC
D gene: NA; J gene: TRBJ1-5; clone size: NA; V gene: TRBV30; CDR3 protein: CAWRDTYQPQHF; CDR3 DNA: TGTGCCTGGCGGGACACCTATCAGCCCCAGCATTTT
D gene: NA; J gene: TRBJ1-5; clone size: NA; V gene: TRBV19; CDR3 protein: CASSPWGDQPQHF; CDR3 DNA: TGTGCCAGTAGTCCCTGGGGGGACCAGCCCCAGCATTTT